This T cell receptor beta chain was captured in a study of T cells in Graves' hyperthyroidism and ophthalmopathy. Authors of the study amplified TCR beta CDR3 regions from RNA transcripts. First-round RT-PCR targeting the TCR CDR3 was performed with the HTBI primer set. Each CDR3 protein is one row after TCRdb ran MiXCR on the multiplex PCR reads. The data show approximately 250,000 distinct CDR3 sequences, more than 20% seen once. Study-wide results and caveats: Appearing also in blood were most of the thyroid clonotypes expanded above 0.001.

Patients with uncontrolled infections, other autoimmune diseases, pregnancy or lactation were excluded. Diagnosis relied on clinical symptoms, serum thyroxine and TRAb, thyroid ultrasound and orbital computed tomography. Source material for PBMCs was 10 ml fresh peripheral blood. The V and J ends lost 7 bases and 7 bases, in that order; junction bases with no gene match: 4. This CDR3 contains 11 residues. Per the germline V gene, CDR1 is SQVTM and CDR2 is ANQGSEA. This clonotype has a count of ten or more. Its target is unknown. The receptor comes from a woman in her 40s with Graves' ophthalmopathy. The chain combines TRBV29-1 with TRBJ1-2, with 9 bases matching TRBD1. The sample comprised blood. CDR3 sequence (DNA): TGCAGCGCCCCGGGACAGGGTGGCTACACCTTC. This codes for CSAPGQGGYTF. Variable domain in full (rest from reference TRBV29-1 and TRBJ1-2): SAVISQKPSRDICQRGTSLTIQCQVDSQVTMMFWYRQQPGQSLTLIATANQGSEATYESGFVIDKFPISRPNLTFSTLTVSNMSPEDSSIYLCSAPGQGGYTFGSGTRLTVV.